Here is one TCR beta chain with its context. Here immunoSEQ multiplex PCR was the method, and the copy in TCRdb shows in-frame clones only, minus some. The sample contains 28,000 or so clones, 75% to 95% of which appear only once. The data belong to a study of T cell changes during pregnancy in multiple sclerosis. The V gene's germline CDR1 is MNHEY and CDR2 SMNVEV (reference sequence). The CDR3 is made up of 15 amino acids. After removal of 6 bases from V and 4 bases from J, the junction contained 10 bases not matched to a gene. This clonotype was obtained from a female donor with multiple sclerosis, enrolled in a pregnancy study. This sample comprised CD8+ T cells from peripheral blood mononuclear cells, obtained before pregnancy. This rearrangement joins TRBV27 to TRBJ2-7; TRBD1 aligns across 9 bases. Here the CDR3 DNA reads TGTGCCAGCAGCCTCGCGGGACAGGGTTTGTACGAGCAGTACTTC. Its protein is CASSLAGQGLYEQYF.